The clone carrying this TCR beta chain came up a few times. One entry per CDR3 protein results from TCRdb running MiXCR on the RT-PCR reads. The sample consists of about 680,000 distinct CDR3 sequences, 13% to 15% of them appearing once. Per germline, CDR1 LGHNA and CDR2 YNFKEQ. V was clipped by 0 bases and J by 0 bases, with 9 bases between them. The CDR3 totals 15 residues. This clonotype was obtained from a female donor in good health, serving as a healthy control. The specimen was memory CD4+ T cells from blood. The genes are TRBV4-2 and TRBJ2-7; D is ambiguous. CDR3 in amino acids: CASSQDLASSYEQYF. CDR3 nucleotides: TGTGCCAGCAGCCAAGATTTAGCTAGCTCCTACGAGCAGTACTTC.